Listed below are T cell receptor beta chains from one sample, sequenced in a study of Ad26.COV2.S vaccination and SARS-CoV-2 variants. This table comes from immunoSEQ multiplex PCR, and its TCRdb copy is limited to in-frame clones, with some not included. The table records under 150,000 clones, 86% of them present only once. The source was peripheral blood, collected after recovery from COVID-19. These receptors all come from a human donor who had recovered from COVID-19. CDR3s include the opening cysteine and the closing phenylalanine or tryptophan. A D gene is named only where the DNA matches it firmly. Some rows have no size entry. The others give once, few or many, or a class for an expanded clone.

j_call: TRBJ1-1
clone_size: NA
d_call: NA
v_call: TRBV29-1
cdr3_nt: TGCAGCGTTGAAGATGGGGAAGGGTTGAACACTGAAGCTTTCTTT
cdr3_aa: CSVEDGEGLNTEAFF

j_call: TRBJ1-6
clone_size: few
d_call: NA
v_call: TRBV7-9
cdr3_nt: TGTGCCAGCAGCTTAGGGGGTAGCAATTCACCCCTCCACTTT
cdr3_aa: CASSLGGSNSPLHF

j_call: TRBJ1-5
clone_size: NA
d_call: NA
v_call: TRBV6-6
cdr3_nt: TGTGCCAGCAGTTACGTGACAAATTATCAGCCCCAGCATTTT
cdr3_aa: CASSYVTNYQPQHF

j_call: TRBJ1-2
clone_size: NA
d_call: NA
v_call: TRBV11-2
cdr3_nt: TGTGCCAGCAGCTTAGATCGGGGTGGCTACACCTTC
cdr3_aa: CASSLDRGGYTF

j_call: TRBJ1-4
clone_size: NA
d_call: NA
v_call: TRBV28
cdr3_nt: TGTGCCAGCAGTTTACGTCGGACTTCTAATGAAAAACTGTTTTTT
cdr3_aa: CASSLRRTSNEKLFF

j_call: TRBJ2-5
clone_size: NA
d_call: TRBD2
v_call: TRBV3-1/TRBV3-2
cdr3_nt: TGTGCCAGCAGCCAAGGGGTAGGACTAGCGGAGACCCAGTACTTC
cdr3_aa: CASSQGVGLAETQYF

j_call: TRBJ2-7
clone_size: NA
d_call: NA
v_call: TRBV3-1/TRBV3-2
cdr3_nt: TGTGCCAGCAGCCAAGTTCCCGGACTTACCTACGAGCAGTACTTC
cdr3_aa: CASSQVPGLTYEQYF

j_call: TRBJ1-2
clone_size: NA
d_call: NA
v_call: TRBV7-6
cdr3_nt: TGTGCCAGCAGCTTAGACACAGATCCTAACTATGGCTACACCTTC
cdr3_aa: CASSLDTDPNYGYTF

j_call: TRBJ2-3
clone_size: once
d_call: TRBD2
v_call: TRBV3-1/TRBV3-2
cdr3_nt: TGTGCCAGCAGCCAGCCCACAACTAGCGTGGGCACAGATACGCAGTATTTT
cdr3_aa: CASSQPTTSVGTDTQYF

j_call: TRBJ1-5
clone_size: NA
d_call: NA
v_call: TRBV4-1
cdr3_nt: TGCGCCAGCAGCCAAGTTCCTGGGGGGGTTAGCAATCAGCCCCAGCATTTT
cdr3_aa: CASSQVPGGVSNQPQHF

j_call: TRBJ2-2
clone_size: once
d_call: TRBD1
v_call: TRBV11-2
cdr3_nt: TGTGCCAGCAGCTTAGGGGACAGGGGGAAGCGGGAGCTGTTTTTT
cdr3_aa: CASSLGDRGKRELFF

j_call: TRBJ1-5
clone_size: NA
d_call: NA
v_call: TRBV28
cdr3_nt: TGTGCCAGCCGGAGGGATAGCAATCAGCCCCAGCATTTT
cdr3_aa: CASRRDSNQPQHF

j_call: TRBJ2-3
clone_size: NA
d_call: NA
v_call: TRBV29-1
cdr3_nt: TGCAGCGTTCCGGGGGGGGGACAGACAGATACGCAGTATTTT
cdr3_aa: CSVPGGGQTDTQYF

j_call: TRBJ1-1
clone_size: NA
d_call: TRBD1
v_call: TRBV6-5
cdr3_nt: TGTGCCAGCAGTTACGGAGGGACAGGGAACACTGAAGCTTTCTTT
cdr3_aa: CASSYGGTGNTEAFF

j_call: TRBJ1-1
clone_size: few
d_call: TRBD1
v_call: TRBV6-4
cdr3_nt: TGTGCCAGCAGAGAGGGGACAGGGACTGAAGCTTTCTTT
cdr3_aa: CASREGTGTEAFF

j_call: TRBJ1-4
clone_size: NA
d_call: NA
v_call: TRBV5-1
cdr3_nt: TGCGCCAGCAGCGCCTCCGGGACAGAAAAACTGTTTTTT
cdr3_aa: CASSASGTEKLFF

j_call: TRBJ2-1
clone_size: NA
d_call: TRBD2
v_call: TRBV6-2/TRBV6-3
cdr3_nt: TGTGCCAGCAGTTACTCGACTAGCGGGGCGTACTACAATGAGCAGTTCTTC
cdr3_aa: CASSYSTSGAYYNEQFF

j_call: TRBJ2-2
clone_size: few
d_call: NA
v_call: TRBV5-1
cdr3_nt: TGCGCCACCCCTGGCGGGGAGCCCACCGGGGAGCTGTTTTTT
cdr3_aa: CATPGGEPTGELFF

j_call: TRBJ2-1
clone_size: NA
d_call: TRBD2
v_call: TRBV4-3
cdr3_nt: TGCGCCAGCAGCCAAATAATACCGGGACTAGCGGGGGATATTGAGCAGTTCTTC
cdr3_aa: CASSQIIPGLAGDIEQFF

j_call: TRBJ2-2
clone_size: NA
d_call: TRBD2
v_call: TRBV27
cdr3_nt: TGTGCCAGCAGCCGTGAGATTGCTAGCGGGGGCCAGTCGAACACCGGGGAGCTGTTTTTT
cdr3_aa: CASSREIASGGQSNTGELFF

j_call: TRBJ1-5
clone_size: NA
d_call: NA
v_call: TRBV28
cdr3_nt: TGTGCCAGCAGTTTATGGCAGGTTAGCAATCAGCCCCAGCATTTT
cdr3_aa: CASSLWQVSNQPQHF

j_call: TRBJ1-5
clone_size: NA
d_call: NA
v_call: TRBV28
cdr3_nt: TGTGCCAGCAGTGGGGTCAATCAGCCCCAGCATTTT
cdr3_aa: CASSGVNQPQHF

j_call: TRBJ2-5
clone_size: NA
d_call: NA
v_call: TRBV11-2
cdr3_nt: TGTGCCAGCAGCTTAGTTTGGTCGTCGGGGGCATGGCTACAAGAGACCCAGTACTTC
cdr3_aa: CASSLVWSSGAWLQETQYF

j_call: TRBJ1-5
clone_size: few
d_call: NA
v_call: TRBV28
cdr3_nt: TGTGCCAGCAGTGGAGAGAATCAGCCCCAGCATTTT
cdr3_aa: CASSGENQPQHF

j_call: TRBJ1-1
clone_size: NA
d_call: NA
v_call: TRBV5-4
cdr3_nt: TGTGCCAGCAGCTTGAGGGACCTGAACACTGAAGCTTTCTTT
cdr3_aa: CASSLRDLNTEAFF

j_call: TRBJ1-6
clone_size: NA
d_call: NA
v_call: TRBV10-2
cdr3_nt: TGCGCCAGCAAGACAGTCTATAATTCACCCCTCCACTTT
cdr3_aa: CASKTVYNSPLHF

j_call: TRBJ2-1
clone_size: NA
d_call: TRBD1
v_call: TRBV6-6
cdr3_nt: TGTGCCAGCAGTTACTCGACAGGGGAGCAGTTCTTC
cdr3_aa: CASSYSTGEQFF

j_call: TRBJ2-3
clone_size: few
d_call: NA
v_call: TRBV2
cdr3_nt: TGTGCCAGCAGCGGAGGAGGCAGGGGAGGCACAGATACGCAGTATTTT
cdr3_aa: CASSGGGRGGTDTQYF

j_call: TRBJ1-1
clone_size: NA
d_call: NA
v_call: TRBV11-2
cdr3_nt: TGTGCCAGCAGCCCAGGGCCGTCGACACTTAACACTGAAGCTTTCTTT
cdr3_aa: CASSPGPSTLNTEAFF

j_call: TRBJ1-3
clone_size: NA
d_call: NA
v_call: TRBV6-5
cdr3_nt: TGTGCCAGCAGTCCCGACGGGGGCGGAAACACCATATATTTT
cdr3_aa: CASSPDGGGNTIYF

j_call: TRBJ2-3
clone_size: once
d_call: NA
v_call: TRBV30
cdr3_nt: TGTGCCTGGAGTGTCTCCACCGGCCCGATCACAGATACGCAGTATTTT
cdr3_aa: CAWSVSTGPITDTQYF

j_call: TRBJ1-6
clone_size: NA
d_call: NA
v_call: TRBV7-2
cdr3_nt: TGTGCCAGCAGCCAGTACAGGGATAATTCACCCCTCCACTTT
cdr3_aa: CASSQYRDNSPLHF

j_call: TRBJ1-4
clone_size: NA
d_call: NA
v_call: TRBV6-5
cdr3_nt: TGTGCCAGCAGAACAACTAATGAAAAACTGTTTTTT
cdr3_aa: CASRTTNEKLFF

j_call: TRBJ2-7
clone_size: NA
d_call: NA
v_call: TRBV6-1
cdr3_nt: TGTGCCAGCAGTGAATGGAGCAGTGGCTACGAGCAGTACTTC
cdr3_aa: CASSEWSSGYEQYF

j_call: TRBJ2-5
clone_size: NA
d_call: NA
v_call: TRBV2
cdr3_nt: TGTGCCAGCAGAGCTCGGGCAGGGTATCAGACCCAGTACTTC
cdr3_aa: CASRARAGYQTQYF

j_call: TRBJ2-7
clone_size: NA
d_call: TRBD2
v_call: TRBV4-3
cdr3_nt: TGCGCCAGCAGCCAAGAAGCGGGGTCCTACGAGCAGTACTTC
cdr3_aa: CASSQEAGSYEQYF

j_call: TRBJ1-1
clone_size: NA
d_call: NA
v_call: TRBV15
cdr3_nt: TGTGCCACCAGGGAAGACAGTTACACTGAAGCTTTCTTT
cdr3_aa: CATREDSYTEAFF

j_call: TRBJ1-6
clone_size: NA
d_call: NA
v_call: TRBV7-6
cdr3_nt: TGTGCCAGCAGCTTAGAAGGGAGCTCCTATAATTCACCCCTCCACTTT
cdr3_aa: CASSLEGSSYNSPLHF

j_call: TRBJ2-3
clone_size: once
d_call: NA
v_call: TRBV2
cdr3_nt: TGTGCCAGCACTGGTGACATTACAGATACGCAGTATTTT
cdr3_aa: CASTGDITDTQYF

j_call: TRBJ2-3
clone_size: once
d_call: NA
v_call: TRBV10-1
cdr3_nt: TGCGCCAGCAGTCTTGACAGCACAGATACGCAGTATTTT
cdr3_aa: CASSLDSTDTQYF

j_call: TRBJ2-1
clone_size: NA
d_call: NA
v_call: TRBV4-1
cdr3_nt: TGCGCCAGCAGCCAAATCGGACTCAACAAAGGGGGGAATGAGCAGTTCTTC
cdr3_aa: CASSQIGLNKGGNEQFF

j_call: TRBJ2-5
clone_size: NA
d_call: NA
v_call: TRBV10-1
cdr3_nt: TGCGCCAGCAGTGGCGGGAATCAAGAGACCCAGTACTTC
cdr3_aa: CASSGGNQETQYF

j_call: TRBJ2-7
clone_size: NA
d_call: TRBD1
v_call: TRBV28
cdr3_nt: TGTGCCAGCAGATCTCAGGGGGCCCCCTACGAGCAGTACTTC
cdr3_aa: CASRSQGAPYEQYF

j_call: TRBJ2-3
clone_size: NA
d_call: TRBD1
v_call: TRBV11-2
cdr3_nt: TGTGCCAGCAGCTCCCAGGACAGGCCCATTAGCACAGATACGCAGTATTTT
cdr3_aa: CASSSQDRPISTDTQYF

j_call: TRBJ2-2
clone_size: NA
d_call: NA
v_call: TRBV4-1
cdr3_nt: TGCGCCAGCAGCCACTTAAACACCGGGGAGCTGTTTTTT
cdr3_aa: CASSHLNTGELFF

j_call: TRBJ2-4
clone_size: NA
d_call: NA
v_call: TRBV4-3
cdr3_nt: TGCGCCAGCAGCCAAGATCGTAGACAGTGGGAAAACATTCAGTACTTC
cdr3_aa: CASSQDRRQWENIQYF

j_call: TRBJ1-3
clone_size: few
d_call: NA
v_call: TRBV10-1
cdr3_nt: TGCGCCAGCAGTGAGACCGGACTGATCTCTGGAAACACCATATATTTT
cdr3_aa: CASSETGLISGNTIYF

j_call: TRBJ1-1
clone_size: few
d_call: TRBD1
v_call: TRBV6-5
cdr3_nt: TGTGCCAGCAGTTACGCTACAGGGGGCCGAACTGAAGCTTTCTTT
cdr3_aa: CASSYATGGRTEAFF

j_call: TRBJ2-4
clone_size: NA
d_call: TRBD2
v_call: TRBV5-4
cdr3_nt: TGTGCCAGCAGCCAGAGTTATGGAGGGAGGGGCGACATTCAGTACTTC
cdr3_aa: CASSQSYGGRGDIQYF

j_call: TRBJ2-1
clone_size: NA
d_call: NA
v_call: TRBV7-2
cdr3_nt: TGTGCCAGCATCTACCAAGTCGGCAGGGGGGCGGCGAATGAGCAGTTCTTC
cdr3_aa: CASIYQVGRGAANEQFF

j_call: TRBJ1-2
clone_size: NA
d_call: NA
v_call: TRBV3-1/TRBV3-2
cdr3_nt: TGTGCCAGCAGCCAAGGTCAGAGACAGAATGGCTACACCTTC
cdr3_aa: CASSQGQRQNGYTF

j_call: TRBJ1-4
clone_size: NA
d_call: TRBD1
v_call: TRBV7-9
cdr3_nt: TGTGCCAGCAGCTTTGGGACAGGGGAACAAAAACTGTTTTTT
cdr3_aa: CASSFGTGEQKLFF

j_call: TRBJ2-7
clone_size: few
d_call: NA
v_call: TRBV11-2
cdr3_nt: TGTGCCAGCAGCAGGAGGACCTTTGGGTACGAGCAGTACTTC
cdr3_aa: CASSRRTFGYEQYF

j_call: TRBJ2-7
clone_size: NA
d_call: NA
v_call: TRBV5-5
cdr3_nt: TGTGCCAGCAGCTTCCCCGGTTCCTACGAGCAGTACTTC
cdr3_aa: CASSFPGSYEQYF